The 25 T cell receptor beta chains reported below all come from one sample, sequenced in a study of T cell responses to AZD1222 COVID-19 vaccine. Some clones are missing from TCRdb's copy, which holds only in-frame ones; the method was immunoSEQ multiplex PCR. Seen here are about 150,000 clones, 92% observed once, and the top ten hold around 3.5%. Sample: peripheral blood, taken 28 days after the second AZD1222 dose. These receptors were collected from an adult who received the AZD1222 COVID-19 vaccine.

The chain links TRBV2 to TRBJ1-4; 7 positions agree with TRBD1. Germline CDR1 reads SNHLY; CDR2 reads FYNNEI. This CDR3 has 14 amino acids. V trimming: 6 bases; J trimming: 8 bases; junction bases outside the gene matches: 9. CDR3 nucleotide sequence: TGTGCCAGCAGCCGACAGGGTGGCTACGAAAAACTGTTTTTT. Its protein product is CASSRQGGYEKLFF.

This chain joins TRBV24-1 and TRBJ2-5; 7 positions agree with TRBD1. J gave up 4 bases and V 3 bases, and 4 bases lay outside the gene matches. Germline V lookup: CDR1 KGHDR, CDR2 SFDVKD. CDR3 length: 14 residues. The CDR3 region is CATSDDRVRETQYF. The DNA for the CDR3 is TGTGCCACCAGTGATGACAGGGTCCGAGAGACCCAGTACTTC.

This clone was seen once. The rearrangement joins TRBV28 to TRBJ1-4; D is possibly TRBD1 (6 bases). The CDR3 contains 14 residues. Germline lookup yields CDR1 MDHEN and CDR2 SYDVKM. Trimming took off 7 bases at V and 7 bases at J, with 16 bases between the two ends. The CDR3 here is CASIPAGGSEKLFF. For the CDR3, the DNA is TGTGCCAGCATCCCCGCGGGGGGCTCTGAAAAACTGTTTTTT.

The chain combines TRBV9 with TRBJ2-7; tentatively, D is TRBD1 or TRBD2 (5 bases each). Deletions cut 3 bases from V and 2 bases from J, with 12 bases between. The CDR3 extends over 14 amino acids. CDR1 is SGDLS and CDR2 is YYNGEE in the germline V gene. The CDR3 loop is CASSAGTFPYEQYF. The CDR3 coding sequence is TGTGCCAGCAGCGCTGGGACCTTTCCCTACGAGCAGTACTTC.

The genes are TRBV2 and TRBJ2-3; no clear D gene. With 8 bases removed from V and 0 bases from J, the gap between germline ends came to 15 bases. The V gene's germline CDR1 is SNHLY and CDR2 FYNNEI. The CDR3 runs 15 residues. As DNA, the CDR3 is TGTGCCAGCGGGGTCCGGCCCTCTAGCACAGATACGCAGTATTTT. Translated: CASGVRPSSTDTQYF.

The CDR3 region is CASRISGTPNTEAFF. CDR3 coding DNA: TGTGCCAGTAGGATTTCCGGGACACCAAACACTGAAGCTTTCTTT. The chain carries TRBV19 and TRBJ1-1; possible D gene TRBD1, 6 bases. The CDR3 is 15 amino acids. CDR1 and CDR2 from the germline V gene are LNHDA and SQIVND (reference sequence). V was shortened by 6 bases and J by 2 bases, with 16 bases between the two germline ends. The full variable domain, completed using reference TRBV19 and TRBJ1-1, is DGGITQSPKYLFRKEGQNVTLSCEQNLNHDAMYWYRQDPGQGLRLIYYSQIVNDFQKGDIAEGYSVSREKKESFPLTVTSAQKNPTAFYLCASRISGTPNTEAFFGQGTRLTVV.

This clone was counted once. The chain couples TRBV19 to TRBJ1-1; D is uncertain. Germline V gene data show CDR1 as LNHDA and CDR2 as SQIVND (reference sequence). Trimming shortened V by 4 bases and J by 3 bases, and 9 bases separated the two germline ends. The CDR3 contains 13 residues. Written as DNA, the CDR3 is TGTGCCAGTAGTAAAGACCGGGACACTGAAGCTTTCTTT. Translated, it gives CASSKDRDTEAFF.

V usage is TRBV5-6 and J usage is TRBJ2-7, with D perhaps matching TRBD2 (6 bases). The CDR3 totals 12 residues. Trimming removed 3 bases from V and 9 bases from J, with 13 bases in between. Germline loops: CDR1 SGHDT, CDR2 YYEEEE. The CDR3 DNA is TGTGCCAGCAGCTCCCAACTAGCTTTGCAGTACTTC. Translating gives CASSSQLALQYF.

The rearrangement joins TRBV10-3 to TRBJ2-2; 13 bases fit TRBD2. This CDR3 contains 18 residues. J lost 0 bases, V lost 5 bases, and 6 bases had no gene match. In germline, CDR1 is ENHRY, CDR2 SYGVKD. Written as DNA, the CDR3 is TGTGCCATCAGTCCTACTAGCGGGAGGGCCGCGAACACCGGGGAGCTGTTTTTT. The encoded protein is CAISPTSGRAANTGELFF.

The rearrangement joins TRBV28 to TRBJ2-7; weak D call: TRBD2 (7 bases). V was pared by 6 bases and J by 4 bases, with 19 bases between. CDR3 length equals 15 residues. In germline, CDR1 is MDHEN, CDR2 SYDVKM. DNA of the CDR3: TGTGCCAGCAGGTCGGGGGGCGTTACTCATTACGAGCAGTACTTC. As protein: CASRSGGVTHYEQYF.

The CDR3 coding sequence is TGCGCCAGCACCATGGACAGGGGGAGCACAGATACGCAGTATTTT. It is translated as CASTMDRGSTDTQYF. The chain couples TRBV5-1 to TRBJ2-3; 10 nucleotides align to TRBD1. This CDR3 comprises 15 residues. Germline CDR1 is SGHRS and CDR2 is YFSETQ. With V trimmed by 6 bases and J by 0 bases, 4 bases remained unmatched.

This clone turned up a few times. The rearrangement joins TRBV5-4 to TRBJ2-7, with D possibly being TRBD2 (5 bases). Trimming took 0 bases from V and 5 from J, leaving 6 bases between them. This CDR3 comprises 12 residues. Germline V CDR1 and CDR2: SGHNT, YYREEE (reference sequence). CDR3 DNA sequence: TGTGCCAGCAGCTTGGAGGGAGACGAGCAGTACTTC. Its protein product is CASSLEGDEQYF.

The chain carries TRBV4-2 and TRBJ2-3; the D gene is possibly TRBD1 (6 bases). V was trimmed by 1 base and J by 4 bases, leaving 15 bases between them. CDR1 is LGHNA and CDR2 is YNFKEQ in the germline V gene. This CDR3 has 16 amino acids. The CDR3 DNA follows: TGTGCCAGCAGCCAAGCACAGGGAGCCCACCCAGATACGCAGTATTTT. It translates to CASSQAQGAHPDTQYF.

This rearrangement joins TRBV7-9 to TRBJ1-5; the match to TRBD1 covers 10 bases. CDR1 is SEHNR, CDR2 FQNEAQ, per germline (reference sequence). The CDR3 extends over 15 amino acids. Trimming removed 6 bases from V and 3 bases from J; junction bases left unmatched: 5. CDR3 nucleotide sequence: TGTGCCAGCAGTTTCGACAGGGGGCCCAATCAGCCCCAGCATTTT. Its translation is CASSFDRGPNQPQHF.

The V gene is TRBV28, the J gene TRBJ1-2; tentatively, D is TRBD1 (5 bases). The CDR3 covers 14 residues. Germline V CDR1 and CDR2: MDHEN, SYDVKM. V was shortened by 3 bases and J by 2 bases, with 10 bases between the two germline ends. Written as DNA, the CDR3 is TGTGCCAGCAGTTTTCAGGGCCTGAACTATGGCTACACCTTC. This codes for CASSFQGLNYGYTF.

The chain uses TRBV10-3 and TRBJ2-7; 7 bases align to TRBD1. This CDR3 spans 14 amino acids. Germline trimming cut 9 bases from V and 2 bases from J; bases unmatched to any gene: 10. Germline V gene lookup returns CDR1 ENHRY and CDR2 SYGVKD. The CDR3 sequence: CAINPGTETYEQYF. The CDR3 nucleotides are TGTGCCATTAACCCCGGGACAGAGACCTACGAGCAGTACTTC.

The chain is built from TRBV7-9 and TRBJ2-1; D is possibly TRBD2 (6 bases). Germline V CDR1 and CDR2: SEHNR, FQNEAQ (reference sequence). V was trimmed by 5 bases and J by 5 bases, leaving 16 bases between them. The CDR3 extends over 15 amino acids. CDR3 region: CASSVLAPQNNEQFF. Here the CDR3 DNA reads TGTGCCAGCAGCGTCCTAGCGCCACAGAACAATGAGCAGTTCTTC.

This chain uses TRBV2 with TRBJ1-2, with D possibly matching TRBD1 (5 bases). Trimming pared 4 bases from V and 4 bases from J, leaving 13 bases between. CDR1 and CDR2 from the germline V gene are SNHLY and FYNNEI. This CDR3 has 14 residues. The CDR3 sequence: CASSVKGRTYGYTF. CDR3 DNA sequence: TGTGCCAGCAGTGTGAAGGGACGGACCTATGGCTACACCTTC.

This chain connects TRBV14 to TRBJ2-3, with 8 positions matching TRBD1. V lost 4 bases and J lost 2; bases outside the gene matches: 5. This CDR3 is built from 15 residues. Germline V CDR1 and CDR2: SGHDN, FVKESK. DNA of the CDR3: TGTGCCAGCAGCCCCAGGACAGGGCCCACAGATACGCAGTATTTT. It specifies CASSPRTGPTDTQYF.

Written as DNA, the CDR3 is TGTGCCAGCAGCGTAAGGTATCGGAGAACTGAAGCTTTCTTT. It codes for CASSVRYRRTEAFF. The rearrangement joins TRBV11-2 to TRBJ1-1; D is ambiguous. From germline, CDR1 is SGHAT and CDR2 FQNNGV. The CDR3 has 14 amino acids. Trimming took 5 bases from V and 5 from J, leaving 15 bases between them.

The sample holds a few counts of this clone. The chain uses TRBV6-1 and TRBJ1-6; D perhaps matches TRBD1 (5 bases). Germline V CDR1 and CDR2: MNHNS, SASEGT. The CDR3 is 17 amino acids. Trimming removed 1 base at V and 9 bases at J, with 19 bases between. The chain's CDR3 is CASSEGGAFKVGSPLHF. CDR3 bases: TGTGCCAGCAGTGAAGGAGGGGCCTTCAAGGTCGGTTCACCCCTCCACTTT.

This chain uses TRBV5-4 with TRBJ2-2; TRBD1 is a possible D gene (5 bases). CDR1 and CDR2 (germline): SGHNT, YYREEE (reference sequence). Trimming left V 3 bases short and J 0 bases short, with 9 bases between. The CDR3 is made up of 15 amino acids. In DNA, the CDR3 is TGTGCCAGCAGCTCCAGGGTACCGAACACCGGGGAGCTGTTTTTT. Its translation: CASSSRVPNTGELFF.

This clone was recorded only once. The chain uses TRBV5-6 and TRBJ1-1; perhaps TRBD1 as D (5 bases). CDR1 and CDR2 from the germline V gene are SGHDT and YYEEEE. The CDR3 runs to 15 residues. Trimming shortened V by 2 bases and J by 1 base, and 12 bases separated the two germline ends. The CDR3 region is CASSLPARGNTEAFF. The CDR3 DNA reads as TGTGCCAGCAGCTTACCCGCGAGGGGGAACACTGAAGCTTTCTTT. The full variable domain, in which reference TRBV5-6 and TRBJ1-1 provide the parts outside the CDR3, is DAGVTQSPTHLIKTRGQQVTLRCSPKSGHDTVSWYQQALGQGPQFIFQYYEEEERQRGNFPDRFSGHQFPNYSSELNVNALLLGDSALYLCASSLPARGNTEAFFGQGTRLTVV.

The V gene is TRBV3-1 (or the pseudogene TRBV3-2), the J gene TRBJ1-3; TRBD1 matches at 8 bases. There are 17 residues in the CDR3. Germline trimming cut 4 bases from V and 0 bases from J; bases unmatched to any gene: 8. Germline V CDR1 and CDR2: LGHDT, YNNKEL (reference sequence). The CDR3 loop is CASSPGQGLPSGNTIYF. The CDR3 nucleotides are TGTGCCAGCAGCCCTGGACAGGGACTGCCCTCTGGAAACACCATATATTTT.

V is TRBV2 and J is TRBJ1-5; TRBD1 is a possible D gene (5 bases). V was cut by 4 bases and J by 4 bases, with 11 bases left in between. The V gene's germline CDR1 is SNHLY and CDR2 FYNNEI. The CDR3 spans 14 residues. The CDR3 region is CASSGRGGNQPQHF. In DNA, the CDR3 is TGTGCCAGCAGTGGGCGGGGGGGAAATCAGCCCCAGCATTTT.